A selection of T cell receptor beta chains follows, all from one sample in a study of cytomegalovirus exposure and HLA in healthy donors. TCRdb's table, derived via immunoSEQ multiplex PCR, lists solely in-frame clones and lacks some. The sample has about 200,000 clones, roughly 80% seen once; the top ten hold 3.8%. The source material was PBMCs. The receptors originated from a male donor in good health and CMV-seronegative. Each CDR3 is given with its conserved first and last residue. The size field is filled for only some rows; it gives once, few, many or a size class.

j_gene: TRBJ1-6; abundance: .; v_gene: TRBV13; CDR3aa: CASSLGLGAPTGGSPLHF
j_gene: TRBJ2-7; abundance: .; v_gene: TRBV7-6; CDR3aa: CASSLAGGFTSYEQYF
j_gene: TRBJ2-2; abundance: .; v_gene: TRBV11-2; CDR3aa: CACGHTNTGELFF
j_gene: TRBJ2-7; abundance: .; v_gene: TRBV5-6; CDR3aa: CASSLGGAGWGGQYF
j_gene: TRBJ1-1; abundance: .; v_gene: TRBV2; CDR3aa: CASRPTGGMNTEAFF
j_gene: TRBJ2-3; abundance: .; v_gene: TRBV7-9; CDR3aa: CASSRTRSSGTADTQYF
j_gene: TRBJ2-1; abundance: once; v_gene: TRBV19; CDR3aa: CASSIAGVAYNEQFF
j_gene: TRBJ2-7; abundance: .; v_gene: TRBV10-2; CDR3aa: CASSDISYEQYF
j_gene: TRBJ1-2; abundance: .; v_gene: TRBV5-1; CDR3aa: CASSLFIGQGPQTNYGYTF
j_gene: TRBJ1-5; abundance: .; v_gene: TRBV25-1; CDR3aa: CASSTGPGQPQHF
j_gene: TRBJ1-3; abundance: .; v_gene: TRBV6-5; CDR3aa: CASRGQGFGNTIYF
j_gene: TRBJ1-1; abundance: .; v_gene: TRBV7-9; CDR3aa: CSSTLSSLATEAFF
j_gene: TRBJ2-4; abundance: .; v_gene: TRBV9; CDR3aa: CASSSGTDGIQYF
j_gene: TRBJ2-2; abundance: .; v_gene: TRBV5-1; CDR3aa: CASSLGTVSNTGELFF
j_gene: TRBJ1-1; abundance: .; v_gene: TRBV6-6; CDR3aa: CASSTAAMNTEAFF
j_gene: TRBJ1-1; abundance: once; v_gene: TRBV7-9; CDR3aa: CSSSLVRDTEAFF
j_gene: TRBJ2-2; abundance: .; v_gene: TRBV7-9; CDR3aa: CASSLRQALAGANTGELFF
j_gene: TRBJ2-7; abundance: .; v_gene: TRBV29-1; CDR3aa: CSALFFYEQYF
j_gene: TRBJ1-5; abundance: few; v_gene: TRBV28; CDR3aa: CASSLAPMTPYSNQPQHF
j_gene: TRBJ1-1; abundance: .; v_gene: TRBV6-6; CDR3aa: CASERGQGVNTEAFF
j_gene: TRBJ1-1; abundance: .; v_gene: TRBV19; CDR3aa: CASRTPNTGPMNTEAFF
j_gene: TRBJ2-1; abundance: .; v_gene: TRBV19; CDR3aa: CASSMGLTNSYNEQFF
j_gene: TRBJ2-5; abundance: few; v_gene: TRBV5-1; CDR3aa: CASGRQGPGGGETQYF
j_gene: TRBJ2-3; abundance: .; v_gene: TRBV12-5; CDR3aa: CASGLAGVSDTQYF
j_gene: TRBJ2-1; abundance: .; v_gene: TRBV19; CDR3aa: CASSLTGLTNEQFF